The rows below give T cell receptor beta chains drawn from one sample of a study of blood T cell repertoires in COVID-19. Clones were read by immunoSEQ multiplex PCR, and TCRdb kept only the in-frame ones, dropping some. The sample has around 130,000 clones, about 88% seen once; the top ten hold around 2.3%. Sequencing was performed on peripheral blood. These receptors were taken from a human donor with COVID-19, enrolled during active disease. The donor label of this sample is uncertain. Each CDR3 is given with its conserved first and last residue. A D gene is named only where the DNA matches it firmly. Where a row states a size, it is once, few, many or the class of an expanded clone; other rows omit it.

CASSPQVAGTGETQYF	TGTGCCAGCTCACCGCAGGTGGCAGGGACAGGGGAGACCCAGTACTTC	.	TRBV18	TRBJ2-5	TRBD1
CAISESGARNIQYF	TGTGCCATCAGTGAGTCAGGGGCGAGAAACATTCAGTACTTC	.	TRBV10-3	TRBJ2-4	.
CASSAGDRYTGELFF	TGTGCCAGTAGTGCAGGGGACAGGTACACCGGGGAGCTGTTTTTT	.	TRBV19	TRBJ2-2	TRBD1
CASSQDIGGPQHF	TGTGCCAGCAGCCAAGATATCGGGGGGCCCCAGCATTTT	.	TRBV4-2	TRBJ1-5	.
CASSGWGRTGTGDGYTF	TGTGCCAGCAGTGGTTGGGGAAGAACCGGGACAGGGGATGGCTACACCTTC	.	TRBV2	TRBJ1-2	TRBD1
CATSDWRAGGETQYF	TGTGCCACCAGTGATTGGCGGGCGGGTGGGGAGACCCAGTACTTC	.	TRBV24-1	TRBJ2-5	.
CAISVLGQGGSPLHF	TGTGCCATCAGTGTCCTTGGACAGGGCGGCTCACCCCTCCACTTT	.	TRBV10-3	TRBJ1-6	TRBD1
CASNYHRGETQYF	TGTGCCAGCAACTACCACAGGGGCGAGACCCAGTACTTC	.	TRBV14	TRBJ2-5	TRBD1
CASSMRGLGGEQFF	TGTGCCAGTAGTATGCGAGGGTTGGGGGGTGAGCAGTTCTTC	.	TRBV19	TRBJ2-1	.
CASTYGGTDGYTF	TGTGCCAGCACCTACGGGGGGACGGATGGCTACACCTTC	.	TRBV6-5	TRBJ1-2	.
CARDRVKKNTEAFF	TGTGCCAGGGACAGGGTTAAAAAGAACACTGAAGCTTTCTTT	.	TRBV2	TRBJ1-1	TRBD1
CASSASGGVGEQFF	TGTGCCAGCAGTGCTAGCGGGGGGGTTGGTGAGCAGTTCTTC	.	TRBV27	TRBJ2-1	TRBD2
CASSTVGGTGNTIYF	TGTGCCAGCAGCACGGTGGGGGGTACTGGAAACACCATATATTTT	.	TRBV5-4	TRBJ1-3	.
CASRRQGENEKLFF	TGTGCCAGCAGGCGACAGGGCGAAAATGAAAAACTGTTTTTT	once	TRBV27	TRBJ1-4	TRBD1
CATSDRRSGVGQPQHF	TGTGCCACCAGTGACCGGCGGTCAGGGGTTGGGCAGCCCCAGCATTTT	.	TRBV24-1	TRBJ1-5	.
CASSRGQGVGSPLHF	TGTGCCAGCAGCCGCGGACAGGGGGTAGGTTCACCCCTCCACTTT	.	TRBV3-1/TRBV3-2	TRBJ1-6	TRBD1
CASNRLAGGGNEQFF	TGTGCCAGCAACCGATTAGCGGGGGGCGGGAATGAGCAGTTCTTC	.	TRBV14	TRBJ2-1	TRBD2
CASSLFSVNTEAFF	TGTGCCAGCAGTTTATTTTCAGTCAACACTGAAGCTTTCTTT	.	TRBV28	TRBJ1-1	.
CAWIIPGKPQHF	TGTGCCTGGATAATCCCGGGAAAGCCCCAGCATTTT	.	TRBV30	TRBJ1-5	.
CASSIARDRGGNQPQHF	TGTGCCAGTAGTATTGCGCGTGACAGGGGAGGCAATCAGCCCCAGCATTTT	once	TRBV19	TRBJ1-5	TRBD1
CASSHHNLYEQYF	TGTGCCAGCAGCCATCATAACCTATACGAGCAGTACTTC	.	TRBV3-1/TRBV3-2	TRBJ2-7	.
CASSSSGSLDTQYF	TGTGCCAGCAGCTCCTCCGGGTCCCTGGATACGCAGTATTTT	.	TRBV7-3	TRBJ2-3	.
CACRDMTYNEQFF	TGTGCCTGTAGGGACATGACCTACAATGAGCAGTTCTTC	.	TRBV10-3	TRBJ2-1	.
CASSPRLESEAFF	TGTGCCAGCAGTCCACGTCTTGAGAGTGAAGCTTTCTTT	.	TRBV2	TRBJ1-1	.
CASSPRGLDQPQHF	TGTGCCAGCAGTCCCCGAGGGCTGGATCAGCCCCAGCATTTT	once	TRBV6-1	TRBJ1-5	.